These T cell receptor beta chains were read from a single sample in a study of blood T cell repertoires in COVID-19. Profiling relied on immunoSEQ multiplex PCR, and the TCRdb table lists in-frame clones only, not all of them. The sample consists of 150,000 to 250,000 clones, about 80% of them appearing once. The sample comprised PBMCs or T cells enriched from blood (not recorded which). The receptors originated from a man aged 40-49 years who had recovered from COVID-19. CDR3s include the opening cysteine and the closing phenylalanine or tryptophan. A D gene is named only where the DNA matches it firmly. For some rows the clone size is stated as once, few or many, or as a class when expanded; others skip it.

TRBV5-4	TRBJ2-7	.	TRBD1	CASSLQGVHEQYF	TGTGCCAGCAGCTTGCAGGGGGTTCACGAGCAGTACTTC
TRBV29-1	TRBJ1-1	.	.	CSVALRPTGLNTEAFF	TGCAGCGTTGCCCTAAGGCCCACAGGGTTAAACACTGAAGCTTTCTTT
TRBV6-2/TRBV6-3	TRBJ2-7	.	TRBD2	CASSLAGLTYEQYF	TGTGCCAGCAGTTTAGCGGGGCTAACCTACGAGCAGTACTTC
TRBV4-2	TRBJ1-1	.	.	CASSQALMNTEAFF	TGTGCCAGCAGCCAAGCCCTTATGAACACTGAAGCTTTCTTT
TRBV19	TRBJ1-2	.	.	CASNRGSDGYTF	TGTGCCAGTAATAGGGGCTCGGATGGCTACACCTTC
TRBV6-5	TRBJ1-4	.	TRBD1	CASRLTGANEKLFF	TGTGCCAGCAGACTGACAGGGGCTAATGAAAAACTGTTTTTT
TRBV6-1	TRBJ1-5	.	.	CASSELRGFSNQPQHF	TGTGCCAGCAGTGAATTACGGGGTTTTAGCAATCAGCCCCAGCATTTT
TRBV28	TRBJ1-4	.	.	CASSRPTESEKLFF	TGTGCCAGCAGTCGACCGACAGAGAGTGAAAAACTGTTTTTT
TRBV18	TRBJ1-4	.	.	CASSPGRNEKLFF	TGTGCCAGCTCACCAGGGAGAAATGAAAAACTGTTTTTT
TRBV2	TRBJ1-1	few	TRBD1	CASSTDRMNTEAFF	TGTGCCAGCAGTACGGACAGGATGAACACTGAAGCTTTCTTT
TRBV12-5	TRBJ1-1	.	TRBD1	CASGSVRGQGRTEAFF	TGTGCTAGTGGTTCTGTCCGGGGACAGGGTCGAACTGAAGCTTTCTTT
TRBV2	TRBJ1-2	.	TRBD1	CASGGPGTGKAPINYGYTF	TGTGCCAGCGGCGGACCCGGGACAGGAAAGGCTCCGATTAACTATGGCTACACCTTC
TRBV11-2	TRBJ2-2	.	.	CASSLGGVTGELFF	TGTGCCAGCAGCTTAGGGGGAGTCACCGGGGAGCTGTTTTTT
TRBV5-1	TRBJ2-5	.	.	CASSLMSLGVLRETQYF	TGCGCCAGCAGCTTGATGTCGTTAGGGGTTCTGCGGGAGACCCAGTACTTC
TRBV29-1	TRBJ1-2	.	.	CSVEGSKNYGYTF	TGCAGCGTTGAGGGCAGTAAAAACTATGGCTACACCTTC
TRBV6-1	TRBJ1-5	.	.	CASSAFRTADSNQPQHF	TGTGCCAGCAGTGCTTTCAGGACAGCAGATAGCAATCAGCCCCAGCATTTT
TRBV20-1	TRBJ2-5	few	.	CATSYRETQYF	TGCGCAACTAGCTACCGCGAGACCCAGTACTTC
TRBV19	TRBJ1-2	.	.	CASSIGGGRVDYGYTF	TGTGCCAGTAGTATAGGTGGCGGCAGGGTCGACTATGGCTACACCTTC
TRBV6-5	TRBJ1-1	.	.	CASSLEGGTEAFF	TGTGCCAGCAGTTTAGAGGGTGGCACTGAAGCTTTCTTT
TRBV5-6	TRBJ1-6	.	.	CASSLYVDNSPLHF	TGTGCCAGCAGCTTGTATGTAGATAATTCACCCCTCCACTTT
TRBV5-1	TRBJ2-7	.	TRBD1	CASSITGTGGNEQYF	TGCGCCAGCAGCATTACCGGGACAGGGGGCAACGAGCAGTACTTC
TRBV18	TRBJ1-4	.	.	CASSGEDEKLFF	TGTGCCAGCTCGGGAGAAGATGAAAAACTGTTTTTT
TRBV18	TRBJ2-2	.	.	CAILRENTGELFF	TGTGCCATTCTCCGGGAGAACACCGGGGAGCTGTTTTTT
TRBV10-1	TRBJ2-5	.	TRBD1	CASSSNRDRQETQYF	TGCGCCAGCAGTTCAAACCGGGACAGACAAGAGACCCAGTACTTC
TRBV5-4	TRBJ1-6	once	.	CASSFDRTVGSPLHF	TGTGCCAGCAGCTTCGACAGGACAGTGGGCTCACCCCTCCACTTT
TRBV12-3/TRBV12-4	TRBJ1-5	.	.	CASSIDRYQPQHF	TGTGCCAGCAGCATCGACAGGTATCAGCCCCAGCATTTT
TRBV5-1	TRBJ1-2	few	.	CASSPLTGEHYGYTF	TGCGCCAGCAGCCCCTTGACAGGCGAACACTATGGCTACACCTTC
TRBV30	TRBJ2-1	.	TRBD1	CAWQGARPYNEQFF	TGTGCCTGGCAGGGGGCCCGACCTTACAATGAGCAGTTCTTC
TRBV2	TRBJ2-7	.	.	CASSEVGGDTYEQYF	TGTGCCAGCAGTGAGGTGGGGGGGGACACCTACGAGCAGTACTTC
TRBV5-4	TRBJ2-5	.	TRBD2	CASSLGLASQETQYF	TGTGCCAGCAGCTTAGGACTAGCTTCTCAAGAGACCCAGTACTTC
TRBV28	TRBJ1-3	.	.	CASSPPTGHSGNTIYF	TGTGCCAGCAGTCCACCGACAGGACACTCTGGAAACACCATATATTTT
TRBV30	TRBJ1-3	.	TRBD1	CAWRPTGRFGNTIYF	TGTGCCTGGAGACCGACAGGGCGTTTCGGAAACACCATATATTTT
TRBV28	TRBJ1-4	.	.	CASSLALQGEATNEKLFF	TGTGCCAGCAGTCTCGCACTACAGGGTGAAGCAACTAATGAAAAACTGTTTTTT
TRBV7-6	TRBJ2-3	.	.	CASSPTVEDGTDTQYF	TGTGCCAGCAGCCCTACAGTGGAGGATGGCACAGATACGCAGTATTTT
TRBV29-1	TRBJ2-7	.	TRBD2	CSVWGGGPSSYEQYF	TGCAGCGTTTGGGGGGGAGGGCCGAGCTCCTACGAGCAGTACTTC
TRBV3-1/TRBV3-2	TRBJ1-6	.	.	CASRQTKNSPLHF	TGTGCCAGCAGGCAGACAAAGAATTCACCCCTCCACTTT
TRBV3-1/TRBV3-2	TRBJ1-6	.	.	CASSQGGPYSPLHF	TGTGCCAGCAGCCAAGGTGGGCCTTATTCACCCCTCCACTTT
TRBV20-1	TRBJ1-1	.	.	CSASDGGGSTEAFF	TGCAGTGCTAGTGACGGGGGGGGATCTACTGAAGCTTTCTTT
TRBV2	TRBJ1-1	.	.	CASKGATEAFF	TGTGCCAGCAAAGGGGCTACTGAAGCTTTCTTT
TRBV3-1/TRBV3-2	TRBJ1-2	.	.	CASSASQGRGGYTF	TGTGCCAGCAGCGCCTCTCAGGGCCGCGGTGGCTACACCTTC
TRBV5-1	TRBJ2-3	.	TRBD2	CASSGMTSGVSTDTQYF	TGCGCCAGCAGCGGGATGACTAGCGGGGTGAGCACAGATACGCAGTATTTT
TRBV27	TRBJ2-7	.	.	CASSPQGRSSYEQYF	TGTGCCAGCAGTCCCCAGGGAAGGAGCTCCTACGAGCAGTACTTC
TRBV15	TRBJ2-1	.	TRBD2	CATSSASGKYNEQFF	TGTGCCACCAGTTCGGCTAGCGGGAAATACAATGAGCAGTTCTTC
TRBV4-2	TRBJ2-3	.	TRBD2	CASAREGGGYTDTQYF	TGTGCCAGCGCCCGGGAGGGCGGGGGGTACACAGATACGCAGTATTTT
TRBV19	TRBJ1-6	.	.	CASRQTDSSYNSPLHF	TGTGCCAGTAGGCAGACTGACAGCTCCTATAATTCACCCCTCCACTTT
TRBV5-5	TRBJ1-5	.	TRBD1	CASSLQGSNQPQHF	TGTGCCAGTTCTTTACAGGGGAGCAATCAGCCCCAGCATTTT
TRBV4-1	TRBJ2-7	.	TRBD2	CASSQDPASGGYEQYF	TGCGCCAGCAGCCAAGATCCAGCGAGCGGGGGTTACGAGCAGTACTTC
TRBV6-5	TRBJ1-2	.	TRBD1	CASRTGGSYGYTF	TGTGCCAGCCGGACAGGGGGCTCCTATGGCTACACCTTC
TRBV18	TRBJ1-4	few	.	CASSSGIGGEKLFF	TGTGCCAGCTCGTCAGGGATAGGGGGTGAAAAACTGTTTTTT
TRBV5-4	TRBJ1-2	.	.	CASSYRTGNNYGYTF	TGTGCCAGCAGCTACCGGACGGGGAACAACTATGGCTACACCTTC
TRBV5-1	TRBJ1-2	.	.	CASSSNQGNYGYTF	TGCGCCAGCAGCTCCAATCAGGGGAACTATGGCTACACCTTC
TRBV13	TRBJ1-2	.	TRBD1	CASSSRQGPGYGYTF	TGTGCCAGCAGCTCCCGACAGGGGCCAGGATATGGCTACACCTTC
TRBV7-2	TRBJ1-2	.	.	CASSLAALTVFYGYTF	TGTGCCAGCAGCTTAGCAGCTCTGACAGTTTTTTATGGCTACACCTTC
TRBV6-6	TRBJ2-5	.	TRBD2	CASSYDTSGGLETQYF	TGTGCCAGCAGTTACGATACTAGCGGGGGTCTAGAGACCCAGTACTTC
TRBV28	TRBJ1-4	.	.	CASSLRGGGPNEKLFF	TGTGCCAGCAGTTTAAGGGGCGGGGGCCCTAATGAAAAACTGTTTTTT